This T cell receptor beta chain appears in the sequencing data of a study of Ad26.COV2.S vaccination and SARS-CoV-2 variants. Whole-study findings and limits: Spike-specific responses of CD8+ and CD4+ T cells were reported to display substantial breadth after vaccination.

The repertoire was sequenced with immunoSEQ multiplex PCR; TCRdb's copy has only in-frame clones and lacks some. The sample has around 500,000 clones; nearly 90% are singletons. The CDR3 has 14 amino acids. CDR1 and CDR2 from the germline V gene are MNHEY and SVGAGI. V dropped 6 bases and J dropped 0 bases, with 11 bases sitting between them. The treatment denotes: around 19 received Ad26.COV2.S at low or high dose, single or two shots; 5 received placebo; per-sample allocation not given. Sampling was performed 63 days after the first vaccine or placebo injection. This clone was found a few times. Its antigen is not known.

The sequencing used peripheral blood, collected in a trial of Ad26.COV2.S vaccine versus placebo. This chain uses TRBV6-5 with TRBJ1-1, with D uncertain. This clonotype was obtained from a person aged 18-60 years who received the Ad26.COV2.S COVID-19 vaccine or a placebo. CDR3 sequence reads: CASSPFALNTEAFF. The CDR3 nucleotides are TGTGCCAGCAGCCCGTTCGCCTTGAACACTGAAGCTTTCTTT.